This T cell receptor (beta chain) emerged from a study of regulatory T cells. Broader study findings: Hydrophobic residues at CDR3 positions 6 and 7 were enriched in conventional CD4+ T cells of CD3G-deficient patients.

The PCR used 52 TRBV and 13 TRBJ primers. Assay used: immunoSEQ multiplex PCR; TCRdb lists only in-frame clones, some missing. The table has about 34,000 clones, more than 85% seen once. About this clone itself: The antigen is undetermined. The junction departs from the called germline gene at one end, perhaps through a read error.

Germline V gives CDR1 SGHRS, CDR2 YFSETQ. This CDR3 contains 16 residues. CD4+ cells were sorted into CD25-high CD127-low regulatory cells and CD25-low CD127-high conventional cells. The TCR comes from a child aged 2 to 10 with CD3G deficiency. The V call is TRBV5-1, the J call TRBJ2-7, with 14 bases lining up with TRBD2. Sequencing was done on a sample of conventional CD4+ T cells sorted from blood. The CDR3 DNA follows: TGCGCCAGCAGCCCAGGGACTAGCGGGAGATCCTACGGGCAGTACTTC. Translation: CASSPGTSGRSYGQYF.